Given below is one TCR beta chain in context. This record comes from a study of blood T cell repertoires in COVID-19. Study information: PBMCs, B-cell-depleted T cells, or T cells were the source of the cDNA or gDNA that made up the material.

From germline, CDR1 is SGHRS and CDR2 YFSETQ. V was pared by 5 bases and J by 1 base, with 9 bases between. CDR3 length: 13 amino acids. In the original processing: For nucleated cells, counts were estimated from reference gene primer amplification. The method was immunoSEQ multiplex PCR; TCRdb's version includes in-frame clones alone and lacks a portion of them. V, J and clone size derive from that table, while D and trimming were established from the DNA sequence. The data show roughly 200,000 clones, 88% seen once. The origin of this receptor is a man between 35 and 55 years old with active or convalescent COVID-19. The sample comprised peripheral blood. The chain couples TRBV5-1 to TRBJ1-1; weak D call: TRBD1 (5 bases). The chain's CDR3 is CASRNQGNTEAFF. CDR3 sequence (DNA): TGCGCCAGCAGAAACCAGGGGAACACTGAAGCTTTCTTT. The full variable domain, in which reference TRBV5-1 and TRBJ1-1 provide the parts outside the CDR3, is KAGVTQTPRYLIKTRGQQVTLSCSPISGHRSVSWYQQTPGQGLQFLFEYFSETQRNKGNFPGRFSGRQFSNSRSEMNVSTLELGDSALYLCASRNQGNTEAFFGQGTRLTVV.